The 7 T cell receptor beta chains presented below share a single source sample, sequenced in a study of blood T cell repertoires in COVID-19. Assay: immunoSEQ multiplex PCR; the TCRdb copy retains only in-frame clones and omits some. This sample has 230,000 or so clones, with 70% to 85% found just once. The sample was peripheral blood. These receptors all come from a man aged 35-49 years who had recovered from COVID-19.

The chain carries TRBV30 and TRBJ2-1; 13 positions match TRBD2. Germline V gene lookup returns CDR1 GTSNPN and CDR2 SVGIG (reference sequence). V shed 1 base, J shed 2 bases, and the junction held 2 bases outside the gene matches. This CDR3 has 16 residues. The CDR3 region has the DNA TGTGCCTGGAGTGGGACTAGCGGGGGTGCCTACAATGAGCAGTTCTTC. It translates to CAWSGTSGGAYNEQFF.

The J gene is TRBJ2-5, the V gene TRBV5-1, with 12 bases that match TRBD1. V lost 4 bases, J lost 4 bases, and 11 bases stayed unmatched. CDR1 SGHRS and CDR2 YFSETQ come from the germline V gene. This CDR3 has 17 residues. CDR3 in amino acids: CASSRGTGGVFGETQYF. The CDR3 nucleotides are TGCGCCAGCAGCAGGGGGACAGGGGGCGTCTTTGGAGAGACCCAGTACTTC.

The chain has TRBV11-2 and TRBJ2-5, with 7 bases that match TRBD2. Per the germline V gene, CDR1 is SGHAT and CDR2 is FQNNGV. This CDR3 contains 16 residues. The V segment lost 0 bases and the J segment 3 bases; nucleotides outside the gene matches: 7. CDR3 sequence reads: CASSLDYGRIKETQYF. CDR3 nucleotides: TGTGCCAGCAGCTTAGACTACGGGAGGATTAAAGAGACCCAGTACTTC.

The chain recombines TRBV4-3 with TRBJ2-3, with no clear D. V gave up 0 bases and J gave up 2 bases, with 15 bases separating them. In germline, CDR1 is LGHNA, CDR2 YSLEER. The CDR3 loop spans 17 amino acids. The CDR3 nucleotides read TGCGCCAGCAGCCAAGATCAGGTCCTCCCCCACACAGATACGCAGTATTTT. Its protein product is CASSQDQVLPHTDTQYF.

The chain couples TRBV12-3 or TRBV12-4 to TRBJ1-1; 8 nucleotides match TRBD1. Trimming cost V 6 bases and J 5 bases; bases outside gene matches: 5. CDR3 length: 13 residues. CDR3 bases: TGTGCCAGCAGGATCAGGGGGCAAACTGAAGCTTTCTTT. It specifies CASRIRGQTEAFF.

The chain has TRBV7-2 and TRBJ2-2; D gene ambiguous. V lost 4 bases, J lost 2 bases, and 14 bases lay in between. The CDR3 covers 16 residues. Germline CDR1 SGHTA, CDR2 FQGNSA. The CDR3 DNA sequence: TGTGCCAGCAGCTCGGCTGACAAGATCAACACCGGGGAGCTGTTTTTT. It translates to CASSSADKINTGELFF.

The chain links TRBV13 to TRBJ2-7, with a tentative D call TRBD2 (5 bases). The germline V and J ends were trimmed by 3 bases and 2 bases, with 14 bases remaining between them. The germline V gene has CDR1 PRHDT and CDR2 FYEKMQ (reference sequence). The CDR3 totals 15 residues. This chain's CDR3 is CASSFSREGAYEQYF. The CDR3 DNA is TGTGCCAGCAGCTTTTCGAGGGAAGGAGCCTACGAGCAGTACTTC.